This TCR beta chain was sequenced during a study of regulatory T cells in long-lasting Graves disease. The study's findings and limits: Accuracy may have suffered from the small sample size. Persistent Graves' patients showed a TCR diversity that was lower than that of newly diagnosed ones. Segments TRBV28, TRBJ1-2 and TRBJ2-5 showed preferential usage in persistent disease.

Time point of the sample: newly diagnosed GD, antithyroid drugs for less than 3 months. Generation of the TCR library employed RNA extracted from PBMCs. Those enrolled as patients came out of an endocrinology department in Xi'an, China. In its sample, this clonotype was seen many times. The antigen is undetermined. Looked up from germline, CDR1 is MNHNS and CDR2 is SASEGT. Trimming stripped 10 bases from V and 5 bases from J, with 14 bases between. CDR3 size: 13 residues. CDR3 regions were amplified by Arm-PCR using iRepertoire HTBI primers to build TCR beta libraries. TCRdb independently ran MiXCR on the multiplex PCR reads; one entry per CDR3 protein. Altogether 200,000 to 250,000 distinct CDR3 sequences are present, roughly a fifth being singletons, with the ten largest covering 11% to 15%.

Sequencing used peripheral blood mononuclear cells (PBMCs), obtained at new diagnosis, from a patient treated with antithyroid drugs. The V call is TRBV6-1, the J call TRBJ2-2; D is unclear. The clonotype comes from a female donor with Graves disease. The CDR3 coding sequence is TGTGCCACCCGGCCGGAGATTACCGGGGAGCTGTTTTTT. Translated, it gives CATRPEITGELFF.